This TCR beta chain was profiled in a study of shared clonotypes between healthy human individuals. Findings and caveats of the study: Blood was the only sampled material, and tissue repertoires likely differ.

Libraries were prepared by immunoSEQ multiplex PCR; TCRdb keeps only in-frame clonotypes and omits some of them. The data show about 2.5 million clones, with about nine tenths seen just once and around 0.35% held by the top ten. This clone was seen just once. Its target is unknown. The TCR originated in a young man in good health. Some clones in this sample may be carry-over from other donors' samples. The sequenced sample consisted of naive CD4+ T cells from PBMCs. Subset in this sample: CD45RA+ positively selected.

This CDR3 reads CATSRRSDRETEAFF. CDR3 bases: TGTGCCACCAGCAGAAGATCGGACAGGGAAACTGAAGCTTTCTTT. This rearrangement joins TRBV15 to TRBJ1-1; 8 bases are shared with TRBD1. Germline V gives CDR1 LNHNV, CDR2 YYDKDF (reference sequence). This CDR3 region has 15 residues. The junction had 7 bases not matched to a gene; V was cut back by 2 bases and J by 5 bases.